The sequence of this T cell receptor beta chain was determined in a study of blood T cell repertoires in COVID-19. As for the study in general: Both acute and convalescent COVID-19 samples were obtained from the United States, Italy and Spain.

Trimming took off 3 bases at V and 0 bases at J, with 18 bases between the two ends. Per the germline V gene, CDR1 is LGHNA and CDR2 is YNFKEQ. The CDR3 runs to 17 residues. Authors' methods: Reference gene primer amplification gave estimated nucleated cell counts. Data came from immunoSEQ multiplex PCR; TCRdb stores just in-frame clones and leaves some out. The V and J calls and clone size come from that table; D and trimming were worked out from the DNA. This sample has about 42,000 clones, with more than 70% found just once. The chain carries TRBV4-2 and TRBJ2-7, with D possibly matching TRBD1 (6 bases). The TCR sequence derives from a human donor in a cohort sampled during active COVID-19. Sequencing was carried out using peripheral blood. CDR3 residues: CASSQDITGISSYEQYF. CDR3 nucleotides: TGTGCCAGCAGCCAGGATATAACAGGGATCAGCTCCTACGAGCAGTACTTC.